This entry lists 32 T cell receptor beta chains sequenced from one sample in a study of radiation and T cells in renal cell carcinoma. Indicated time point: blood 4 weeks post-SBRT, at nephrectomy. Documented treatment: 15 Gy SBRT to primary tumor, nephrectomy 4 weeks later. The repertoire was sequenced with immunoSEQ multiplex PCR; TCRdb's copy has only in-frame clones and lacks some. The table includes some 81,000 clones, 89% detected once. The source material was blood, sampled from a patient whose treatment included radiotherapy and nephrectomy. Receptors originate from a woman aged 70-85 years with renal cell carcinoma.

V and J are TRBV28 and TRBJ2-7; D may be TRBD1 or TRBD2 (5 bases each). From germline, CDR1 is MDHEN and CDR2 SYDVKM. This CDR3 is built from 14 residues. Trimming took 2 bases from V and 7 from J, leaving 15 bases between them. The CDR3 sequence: CASSLTGALWEQYF. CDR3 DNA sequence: TGTGCCAGCAGTTTAACCGGGGCCCTTTGGGAGCAGTACTTC.

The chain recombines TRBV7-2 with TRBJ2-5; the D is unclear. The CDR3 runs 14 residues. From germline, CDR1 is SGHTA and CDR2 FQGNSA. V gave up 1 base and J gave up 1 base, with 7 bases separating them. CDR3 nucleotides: TGTGCCAGCAGCTTAGAAGGGTTCCAAGAGACCCAGTACTTC. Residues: CASSLEGFQETQYF.

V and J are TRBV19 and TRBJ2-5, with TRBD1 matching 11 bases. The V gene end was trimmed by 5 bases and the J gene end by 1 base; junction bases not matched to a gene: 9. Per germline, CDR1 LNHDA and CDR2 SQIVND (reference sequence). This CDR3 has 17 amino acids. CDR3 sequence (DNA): TGTGCCAGTAGTTCCGGGACAGGGGGGTTTCGCCAAGAGACCCAGTACTTC. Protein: CASSSGTGGFRQETQYF.

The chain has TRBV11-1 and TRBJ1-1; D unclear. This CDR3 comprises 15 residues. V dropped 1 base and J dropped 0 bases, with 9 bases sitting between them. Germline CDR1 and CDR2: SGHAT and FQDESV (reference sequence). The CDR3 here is CASSLDFNVNTEAFF. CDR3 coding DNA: TGTGCCAGCAGCTTAGACTTCAATGTGAACACTGAAGCTTTCTTT.

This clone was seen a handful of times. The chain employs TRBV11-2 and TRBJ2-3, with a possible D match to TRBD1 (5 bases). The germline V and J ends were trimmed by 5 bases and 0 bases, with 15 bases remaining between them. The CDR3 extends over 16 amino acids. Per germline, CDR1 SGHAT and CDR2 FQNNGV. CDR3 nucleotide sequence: TGTGCCAGCAGCCCCTCGAAAGGGGCCAGCACAGATACGCAGTATTTT. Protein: CASSPSKGASTDTQYF. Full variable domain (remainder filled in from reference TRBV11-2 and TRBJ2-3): EAGVAQSPRYKIIEKRQSVAFWCNPISGHATLYWYQQILGQGPKLLIQFQNNGVVDDSQLPKDRFSAERLKGVDSTLKIQPAKLEDSAVYLCASSPSKGASTDTQYFGPGTRLTVL.

DNA of the CDR3: TGTGCCAGCAGGGCTACTAGAAGCTCCTACAATGAGCAGTTCTTC. Translated, it gives CASRATRSSYNEQFF. This sequence joins TRBV7-6 and TRBJ2-1, with D possibly being TRBD2 (5 bases). V was shortened by 6 bases and J by 0 bases, with 12 bases between the two germline ends. Germline V gene sequence: CDR1 SGHVS, CDR2 FNYEAQ. The CDR3 contains 15 residues.

CDR3 bases: TGTGCCAGCAGCGCAACCAGGGACCCGACCTCTGGAAACACCATATATTTT. It codes for CASSATRDPTSGNTIYF. The genes are TRBV7-9 and TRBJ1-3, with D possibly matching TRBD1 (5 bases). The germline V and J ends were trimmed by 5 bases and 0 bases, with 17 bases remaining between them. Germline V gene sequence: CDR1 SEHNR, CDR2 FQNEAQ (reference sequence). This CDR3 comprises 17 residues. The full variable domain, rest sourced from reference TRBV7-9 and TRBJ1-3, is DTGVSQNPRHKITKRGQNVTFRCDPISEHNRLYWYRQTLGQGPEFLTYFQNEAQLEKSRLLSDRFSAERPKGSFSTLEIQRTEQGDSAMYLCASSATRDPTSGNTIYFGEGSWLTVV.

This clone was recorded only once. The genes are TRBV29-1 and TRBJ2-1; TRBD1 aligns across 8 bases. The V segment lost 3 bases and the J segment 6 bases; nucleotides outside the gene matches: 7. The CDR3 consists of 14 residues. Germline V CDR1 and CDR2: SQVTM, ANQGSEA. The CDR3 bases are TGCAGCGTTGACCGACAGGGGATGGGCAATGAGCAGTTCTTC. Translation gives CSVDRQGMGNEQFF.

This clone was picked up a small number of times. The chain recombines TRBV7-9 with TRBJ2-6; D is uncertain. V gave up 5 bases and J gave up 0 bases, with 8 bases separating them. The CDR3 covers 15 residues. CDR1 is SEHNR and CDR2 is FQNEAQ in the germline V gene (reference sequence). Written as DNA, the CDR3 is TGTGCCAGCAGCATGATCGTCTCTGGGGCCAACGTCCTGACTTTC. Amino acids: CASSMIVSGANVLTF.

The CDR3 is CASSLPGAESRPNEQFF. CDR3 nucleotides: TGTGCCAGCAGCCTCCCTGGGGCGGAGTCAAGGCCGAATGAGCAGTTCTTC. This rearrangement joins TRBV7-8 to TRBJ2-1; a weak D match, TRBD1 (5 bases). The CDR3 has 17 amino acids. From germline, CDR1 is SGHVS and CDR2 FQNEAQ. V was trimmed by 5 bases and J by 7 bases, leaving 24 bases between them. Supplemented by reference TRBV7-8 and TRBJ2-1, the full variable domain reads GAGVSQSPRYKVAKRGQDVALRCDPISGHVSLFWYQQALGQGPEFLTYFQNEAQLDKSGLPSDRFFAERPEGSVSTLKIQRTQQEDSAVYLCASSLPGAESRPNEQFFGPGTRLTVL.

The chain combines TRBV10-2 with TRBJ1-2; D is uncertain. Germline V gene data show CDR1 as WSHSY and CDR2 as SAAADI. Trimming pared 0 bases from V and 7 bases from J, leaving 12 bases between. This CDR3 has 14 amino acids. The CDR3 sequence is CASSESGGLGGYTF. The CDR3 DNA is TGCGCCAGCAGTGAGTCAGGAGGGTTAGGTGGCTACACCTTC.

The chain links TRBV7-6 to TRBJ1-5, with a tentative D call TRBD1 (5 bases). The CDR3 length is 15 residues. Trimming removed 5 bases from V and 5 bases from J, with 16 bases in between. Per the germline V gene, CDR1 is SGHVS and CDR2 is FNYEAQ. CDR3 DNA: TGTGCCAGCAGCCGGGACCCTGGGAGTTATCAGCCCCAGCATTTT. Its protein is CASSRDPGSYQPQHF.

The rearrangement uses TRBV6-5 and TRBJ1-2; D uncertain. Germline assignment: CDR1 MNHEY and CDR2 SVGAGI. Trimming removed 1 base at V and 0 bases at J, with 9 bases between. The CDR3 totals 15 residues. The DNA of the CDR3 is TGTGCCAGCAGTTACTATGTCGAGTCTAACTATGGCTACACCTTC. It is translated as CASSYYVESNYGYTF.

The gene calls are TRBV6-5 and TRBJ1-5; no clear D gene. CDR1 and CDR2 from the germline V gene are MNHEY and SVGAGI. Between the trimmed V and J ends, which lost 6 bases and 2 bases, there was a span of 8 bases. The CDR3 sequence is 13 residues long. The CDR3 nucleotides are TGTGCCAGCAGACCCGGGGGCAATCAGCCCCAGCATTTT. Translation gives CASRPGGNQPQHF.

CDR3 residues: CASSLVGGGLNYGYTF. The CDR3 DNA is TGTGCCAGCAGCTTGGTAGGAGGCGGGCTGAACTATGGCTACACCTTC. The chain uses TRBV5-4 and TRBJ1-2; unclear D gene. Between the trimmed V and J ends, which lost 0 bases and 2 bases, there was a span of 14 bases. This CDR3 region has 16 residues. Germline V gene lookup returns CDR1 SGHNT and CDR2 YYREEE (reference sequence).

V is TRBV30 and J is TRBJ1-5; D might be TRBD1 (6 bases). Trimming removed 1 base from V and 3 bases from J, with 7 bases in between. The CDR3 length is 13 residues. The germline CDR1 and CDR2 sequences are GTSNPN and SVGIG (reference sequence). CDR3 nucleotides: TGTGCCTGGAGTGCAGGGGTCAATCAGCCCCAGCATTTT. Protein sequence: CAWSAGVNQPQHF. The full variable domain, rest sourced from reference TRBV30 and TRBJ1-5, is SQTIHQWPATLVQPVGSPLSLECTVEGTSNPNLYWYRQAAGRGLQLLFYSVGIGQISSEVPQNLSASRPQDRQFILSSKKLLLSDSGFYLCAWSAGVNQPQHFGDGTRLSIL.

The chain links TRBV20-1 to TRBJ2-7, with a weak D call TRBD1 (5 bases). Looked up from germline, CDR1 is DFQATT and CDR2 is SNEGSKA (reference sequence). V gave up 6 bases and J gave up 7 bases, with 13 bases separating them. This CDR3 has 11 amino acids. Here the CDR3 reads CSARVSREQYF. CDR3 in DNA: TGCAGTGCCAGGGTCTCGAGGGAGCAGTACTTC.

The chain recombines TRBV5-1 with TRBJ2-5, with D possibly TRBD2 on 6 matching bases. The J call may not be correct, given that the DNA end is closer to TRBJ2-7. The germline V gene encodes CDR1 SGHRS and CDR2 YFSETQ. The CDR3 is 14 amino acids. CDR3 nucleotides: TGCGCCAGCCGCGGGACGATTACCCCATACGAGCAGTACTTC. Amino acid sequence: CASRGTITPYEQYF.

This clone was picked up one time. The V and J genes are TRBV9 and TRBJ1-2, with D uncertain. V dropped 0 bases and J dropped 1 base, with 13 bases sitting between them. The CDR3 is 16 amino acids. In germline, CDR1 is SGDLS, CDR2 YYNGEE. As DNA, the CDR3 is TGTGCCAGCAGCGTAGGGAGGAGTAAGAGTAACTATGGCTACACCTTC. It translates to CASSVGRSKSNYGYTF.

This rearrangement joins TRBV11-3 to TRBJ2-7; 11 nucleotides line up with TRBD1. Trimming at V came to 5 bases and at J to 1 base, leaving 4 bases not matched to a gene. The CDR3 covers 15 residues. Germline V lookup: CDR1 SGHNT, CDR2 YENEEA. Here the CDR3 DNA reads TGTGCCAGCAGCCGAGGACAGGGGGCTTCCTACGAGCAGTACTTC. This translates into CASSRGQGASYEQYF.

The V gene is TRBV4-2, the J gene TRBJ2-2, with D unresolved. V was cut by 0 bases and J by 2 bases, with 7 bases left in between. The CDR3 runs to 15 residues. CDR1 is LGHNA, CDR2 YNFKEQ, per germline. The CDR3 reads CASSQDRLNTGELFF. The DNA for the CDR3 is TGTGCCAGCAGCCAAGATAGACTTAACACCGGGGAGCTGTTTTTT.

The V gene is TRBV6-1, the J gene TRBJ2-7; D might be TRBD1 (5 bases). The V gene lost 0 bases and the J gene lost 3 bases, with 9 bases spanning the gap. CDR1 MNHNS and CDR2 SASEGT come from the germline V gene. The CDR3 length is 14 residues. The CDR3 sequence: CASSEAQTVYEQYF. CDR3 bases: TGTGCCAGCAGTGAAGCGCAGACAGTCTACGAGCAGTACTTC.

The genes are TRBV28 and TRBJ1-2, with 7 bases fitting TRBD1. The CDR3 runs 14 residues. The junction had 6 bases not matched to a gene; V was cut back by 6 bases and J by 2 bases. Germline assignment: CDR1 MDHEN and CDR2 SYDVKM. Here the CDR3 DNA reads TGTGCCAGCAGGGACTCACAGGGGAACTATGGCTACACCTTC. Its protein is CASRDSQGNYGYTF.

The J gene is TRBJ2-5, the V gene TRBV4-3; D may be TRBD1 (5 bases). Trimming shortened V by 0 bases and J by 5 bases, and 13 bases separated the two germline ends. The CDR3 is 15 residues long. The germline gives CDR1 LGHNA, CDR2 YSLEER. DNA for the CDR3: TGCGCCAGCAGCCAAGAACGGGCTAGGGGTGAGACCCAGTACTTC. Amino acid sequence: CASSQERARGETQYF.

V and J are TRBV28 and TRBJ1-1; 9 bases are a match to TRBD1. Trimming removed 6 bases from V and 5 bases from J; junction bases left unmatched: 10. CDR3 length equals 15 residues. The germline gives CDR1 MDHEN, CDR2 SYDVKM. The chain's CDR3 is CASSPLDRGGTEAFF. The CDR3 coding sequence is TGTGCCAGCAGCCCTCTCGACAGGGGGGGGACTGAAGCTTTCTTT.

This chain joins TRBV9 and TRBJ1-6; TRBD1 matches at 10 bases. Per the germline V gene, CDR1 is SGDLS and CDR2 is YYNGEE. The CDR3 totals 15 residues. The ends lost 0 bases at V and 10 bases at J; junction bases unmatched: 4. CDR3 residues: CASSVADRGSSPLHF. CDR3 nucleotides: TGTGCCAGCAGCGTAGCGGACAGGGGGTCGTCACCCCTCCACTTT.

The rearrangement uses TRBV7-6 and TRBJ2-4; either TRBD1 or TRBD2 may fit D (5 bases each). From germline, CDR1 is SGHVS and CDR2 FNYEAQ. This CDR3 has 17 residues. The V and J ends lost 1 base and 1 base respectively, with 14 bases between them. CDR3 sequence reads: CASSLGARWGAKNIQYF. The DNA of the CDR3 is TGTGCCAGCAGCTTAGGCGCAAGGTGGGGGGCCAAAAACATTCAGTACTTC.

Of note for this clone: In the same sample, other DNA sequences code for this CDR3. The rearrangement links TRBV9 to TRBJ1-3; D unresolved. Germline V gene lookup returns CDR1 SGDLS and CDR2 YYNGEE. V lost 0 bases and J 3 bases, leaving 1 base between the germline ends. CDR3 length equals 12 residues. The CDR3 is CASSVDGNTIYF. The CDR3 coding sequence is TGTGCCAGCAGCGTAGATGGAAACACCATATATTTT. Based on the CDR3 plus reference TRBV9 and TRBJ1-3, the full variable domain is DSGVTQTPKHLITATGQRVTLRCSPRSGDLSVYWYQQSLDQGLQFLIQYYNGEERAKGNILERFSAQQFPDLHSELNLSSLELGDSALYFCASSVDGNTIYFGEGSWLTVV.

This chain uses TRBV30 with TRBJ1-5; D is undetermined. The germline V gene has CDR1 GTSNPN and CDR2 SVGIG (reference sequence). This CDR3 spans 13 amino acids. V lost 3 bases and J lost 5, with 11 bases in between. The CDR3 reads CAWSPGSHQPQHF. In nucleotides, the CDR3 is TGTGCCTGGAGCCCCGGGAGCCATCAGCCCCAGCATTTT.

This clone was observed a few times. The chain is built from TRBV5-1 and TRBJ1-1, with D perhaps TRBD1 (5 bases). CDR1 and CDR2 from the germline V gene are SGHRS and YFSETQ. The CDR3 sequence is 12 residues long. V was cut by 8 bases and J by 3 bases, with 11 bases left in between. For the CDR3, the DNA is TGCGCCAGTCGTCTGGGGGACACTGAAGCTTTCTTT. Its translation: CASRLGDTEAFF.

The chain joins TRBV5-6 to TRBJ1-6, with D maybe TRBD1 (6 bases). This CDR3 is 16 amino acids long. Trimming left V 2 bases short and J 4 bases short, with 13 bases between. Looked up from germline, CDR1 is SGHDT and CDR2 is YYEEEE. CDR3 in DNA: TGTGCCAGCAGCTTTCAGGGGTCCTTGTATAATTCACCCCTCCACTTT. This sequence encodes CASSFQGSLYNSPLHF.

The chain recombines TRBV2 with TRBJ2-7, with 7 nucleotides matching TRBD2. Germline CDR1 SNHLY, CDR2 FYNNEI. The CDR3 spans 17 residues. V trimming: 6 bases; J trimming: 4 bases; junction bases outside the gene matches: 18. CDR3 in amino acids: CASSRVLRGISDYEQYF. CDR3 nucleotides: TGTGCCAGCAGCCGGGTGTTGCGGGGGATTTCCGATTACGAGCAGTACTTC.